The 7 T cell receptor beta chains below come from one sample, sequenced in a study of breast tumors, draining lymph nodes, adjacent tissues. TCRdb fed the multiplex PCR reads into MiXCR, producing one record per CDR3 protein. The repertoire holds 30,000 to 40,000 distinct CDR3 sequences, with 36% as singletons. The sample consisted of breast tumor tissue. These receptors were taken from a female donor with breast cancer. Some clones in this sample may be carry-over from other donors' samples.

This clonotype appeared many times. The CDR3 protein is CASSLGGAVDTQYF. CDR3 sequence (DNA): TGTGCCAGCAGTTTAGGGGGAGCAGTAGATACGCAGTATTTT. The chain joins TRBV12-3 or TRBV12-4 to TRBJ2-3; TRBD2 might be the D (5 bases). The V end lost 1 base, the J end lost 5 bases, and 10 bases lay between the germline ends. This CDR3 region has 14 residues.

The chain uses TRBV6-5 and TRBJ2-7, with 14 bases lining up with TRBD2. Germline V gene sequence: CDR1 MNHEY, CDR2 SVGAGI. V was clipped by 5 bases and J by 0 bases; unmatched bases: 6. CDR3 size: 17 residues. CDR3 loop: CASSRLGTSGSSYEQYF. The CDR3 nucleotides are TGTGCCAGCAGTAGACTAGGGACTAGCGGGAGCTCCTACGAGCAGTACTTC.

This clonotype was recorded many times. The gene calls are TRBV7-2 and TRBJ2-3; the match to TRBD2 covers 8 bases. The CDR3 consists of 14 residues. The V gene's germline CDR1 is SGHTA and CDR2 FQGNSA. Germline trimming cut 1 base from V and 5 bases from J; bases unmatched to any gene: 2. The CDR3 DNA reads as TGTGCCAGCAGCTTAGTCCTAGCGGGAGATACGCAGTATTTT. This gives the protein CASSLVLAGDTQYF.

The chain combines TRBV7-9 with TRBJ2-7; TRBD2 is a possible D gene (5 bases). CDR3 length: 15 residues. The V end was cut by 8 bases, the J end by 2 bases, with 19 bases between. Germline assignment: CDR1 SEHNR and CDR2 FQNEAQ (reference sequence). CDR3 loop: CASVLKKEAAYEQYF. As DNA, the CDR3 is TGTGCCAGCGTATTGAAAAAGGAGGCCGCCTACGAGCAGTACTTC.

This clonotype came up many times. The CDR3 is CASSLVPGQGGNQPQHF. DNA for the CDR3: TGTGCCAGCAGCTTGGTTCCAGGACAGGGTGGCAATCAGCCCCAGCATTTT. The chain combines TRBV5-5 with TRBJ1-5; 8 positions match TRBD1. The CDR3 consists of 17 residues. The germline V gene encodes CDR1 SGHKS and CDR2 YYEKEE (reference sequence). V lost 0 bases and J lost 2; bases outside the gene matches: 7.

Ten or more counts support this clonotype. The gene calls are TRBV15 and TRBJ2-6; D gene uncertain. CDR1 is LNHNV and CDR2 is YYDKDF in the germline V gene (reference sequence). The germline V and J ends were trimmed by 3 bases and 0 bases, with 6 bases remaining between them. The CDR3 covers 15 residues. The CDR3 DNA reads TGTGCCACCAGCAGTGGGTCCTCTGGGGCCAACGTCCTGACTTTC. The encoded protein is CATSSGSSGANVLTF.

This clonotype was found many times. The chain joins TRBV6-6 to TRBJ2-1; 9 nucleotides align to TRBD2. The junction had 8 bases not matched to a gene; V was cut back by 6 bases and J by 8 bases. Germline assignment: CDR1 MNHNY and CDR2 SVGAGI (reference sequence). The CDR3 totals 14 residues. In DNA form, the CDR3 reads TGTGCCAGCAGCCTAGCGGGAAGCTCCCATGAGCAGTTCTTC. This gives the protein CASSLAGSSHEQFF.